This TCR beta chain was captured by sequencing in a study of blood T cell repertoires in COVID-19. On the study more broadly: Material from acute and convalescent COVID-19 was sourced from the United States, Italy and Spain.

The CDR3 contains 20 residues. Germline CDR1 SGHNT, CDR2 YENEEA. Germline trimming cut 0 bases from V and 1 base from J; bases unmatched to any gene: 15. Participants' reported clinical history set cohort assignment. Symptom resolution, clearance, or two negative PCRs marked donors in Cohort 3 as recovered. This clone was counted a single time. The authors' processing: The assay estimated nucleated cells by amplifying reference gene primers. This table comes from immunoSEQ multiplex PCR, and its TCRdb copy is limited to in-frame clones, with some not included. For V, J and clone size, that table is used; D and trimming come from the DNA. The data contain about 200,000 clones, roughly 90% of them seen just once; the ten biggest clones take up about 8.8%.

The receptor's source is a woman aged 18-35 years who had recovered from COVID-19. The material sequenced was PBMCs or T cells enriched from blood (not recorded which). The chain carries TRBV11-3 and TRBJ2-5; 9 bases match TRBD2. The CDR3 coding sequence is TGTGCCAGCAGCTTAGAAGAATCCAGGGGACTAGCCGTCACCCAAGAGACCCAGTACTTC. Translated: CASSLEESRGLAVTQETQYF.